The 24 T cell receptor beta chains listed next were all sequenced from one sample in a study of shared clonotypes between healthy human individuals. Positively selected for CCR7, the CD45RO-negative cells used as naive CD8 cells excluded terminally differentiated effector memory CD45RA+ cells. Here immunoSEQ multiplex PCR was the method, and the copy in TCRdb shows in-frame clones only, minus some. The sample lists over 800,000 clones, 80% to 95% occurring once. Sequencing input: naive CD8+ T cells sorted from blood. The source is a man aged 25-40 years in good health.

This sequence joins TRBV13 and TRBJ2-1, with 10 bases identical to TRBD2. The CDR3 loop spans 15 amino acids. V lost 8 bases, J lost 5 bases, and 9 bases stayed unmatched. Looked up from germline, CDR1 is PRHDT and CDR2 is FYEKMQ (reference sequence). CDR3 nucleotides: TGTGCCAGCTTGGAGGGGCTAGCGGGAGACAATGAGCAGTTCTTC. Translating it yields CASLEGLAGDNEQFF.

The chain carries TRBV5-6 and TRBJ2-7; D remains ambiguous. The CDR3 has 14 amino acids. Germline V gene sequence: CDR1 SGHDT, CDR2 YYEEEE. V dropped 1 base and J dropped 2 bases, with 10 bases sitting between them. As DNA, the CDR3 is TGTGCCAGCAGCTTGAGAGCGATGGCCTACGAGCAGTACTTC. Protein: CASSLRAMAYEQYF.

CDR3 nucleotide sequence: TGTGCCATCAGTTCGGGGGAAGACTATGGCTACACCTTC. Translated, it gives CAISSGEDYGYTF. This chain uses TRBV10-3 with TRBJ1-2, with D perhaps TRBD1 (5 bases). The CDR3 spans 13 residues. Germline V lookup: CDR1 ENHRY, CDR2 SYGVKD. V was cut by 5 bases and J by 3 bases, with 10 bases left in between.

Points on this clone: A far larger clone is a single base away, which makes a read error likely. The gene calls are TRBV5-4 and TRBJ2-3; 12 bases align to TRBD2. With V trimmed by 5 bases and J by 3 bases, 4 bases remained unmatched. The CDR3 has 15 residues. The germline CDR1 and CDR2 sequences are SGHNT and YYREEE (reference sequence). The CDR3 DNA follows: TGTGCCAGCAGTGAACTAGCGGGAGGTACAGATACGCAGTATTTT. This gives the protein CASSELAGGTDTQYF.

In its sample, this clone was seen a few times. This sequence joins TRBV5-1 and TRBJ2-7; a weak D match, TRBD1 (5 bases). CDR1 and CDR2 from the germline V gene are SGHRS and YFSETQ. This CDR3 spans 14 amino acids. V lost 0 bases and J lost 0, with 7 bases in between. The CDR3 here is CASSLVRDSYEQYF. CDR3 in DNA: TGCGCCAGCAGCTTGGTCAGGGACTCCTACGAGCAGTACTTC.

The rearrangement links TRBV7-9 to TRBJ2-5, with 11 bases that match TRBD2. This CDR3 is 14 amino acids long. Germline values: CDR1 SEHNR, CDR2 FQNEAQ (reference sequence). V dropped 4 bases and J dropped 14; count of bases not matched to a gene: 12. CDR3 sequence reads: CASSSEERTSGFYF. CDR3 nucleotides: TGTGCCAGCAGCTCCGAAGAGAGGACTAGCGGGTTTTACTTC.

The chain links TRBV7-9 to TRBJ2-1; D perhaps matches TRBD2 (6 bases). Germline V lookup: CDR1 SEHNR, CDR2 FQNEAQ (reference sequence). Trimming removed 5 bases at V and 1 base at J, with 12 bases between. The CDR3 is 15 amino acids. CDR3 nucleotide sequence: TGTGCCAGCAGCAATCGACTAGGTTCCTACAATGAGCAGTTCTTC. This gives the protein CASSNRLGSYNEQFF.

The chain employs TRBV27 and TRBJ2-2; TRBD2 matches at 11 bases. The CDR3 totals 16 residues. V was clipped by 7 bases and J by 1 base; unmatched bases: 5. CDR1 is MNHEY, CDR2 SMNVEV, per germline (reference sequence). The CDR3 sequence: CASTGGTSGNTGELFF. The DNA of the CDR3 is TGTGCCAGCACCGGGGGGACTAGCGGGAACACCGGGGAGCTGTTTTTT.

This chain links TRBV6-5 with TRBJ2-1, with TRBD2 matching 13 bases. V was pared by 2 bases and J by 5 bases, with 0 bases of the junction left unmatched. This CDR3 has 15 residues. Germline V gene sequence: CDR1 MNHEY, CDR2 SVGAGI. The CDR3 protein is CASSYGLAGDNEQFF. CDR3 bases: TGTGCCAGCAGTTACGGACTAGCGGGGGACAATGAGCAGTTCTTC.

The genes are TRBV27 and TRBJ2-3, with 15 bases that match TRBD2. Unmatched junction bases numbered 11, after V lost 6 bases and J lost 4 bases. Germline CDR1 reads MNHEY; CDR2 reads SMNVEV (reference sequence). The CDR3 length is 18 residues. The CDR3 DNA reads as TGTGCCAGCAGAAGTTTAACCGGGACTAGCGGGAGGCCAGATACGCAGTATTTT. It encodes CASRSLTGTSGRPDTQYF.

The gene calls are TRBV27 and TRBJ2-7; 14 bases line up with TRBD2. V dropped 9 bases and J dropped 3; count of bases not matched to a gene: 19. Germline CDR1 reads MNHEY; CDR2 reads SMNVEV (reference sequence). The CDR3 runs to 19 residues. CDR3 loop: CASRGSGLAGVEGIYEQYF. The CDR3 nucleotides are TGTGCCAGTAGAGGGTCGGGACTAGCGGGAGTTGAGGGCATCTACGAGCAGTACTTC.

V and J are TRBV6-1 and TRBJ2-3; D is undetermined. This CDR3 is 14 amino acids long. With 6 bases removed from V and 6 bases from J, the gap between germline ends came to 16 bases. The V gene's germline CDR1 is MNHNS and CDR2 SASEGT. CDR3: CASRTRGPMDTQYF. CDR3 bases: TGTGCCAGCAGGACCCGAGGACCGATGGATACGCAGTATTTT.

The chain is built from TRBV5-1 and TRBJ2-2, with 7 bases identical to TRBD1. V dropped 3 bases and J dropped 5; count of bases not matched to a gene: 10. In germline, CDR1 is SGHRS, CDR2 YFSETQ. The CDR3 is 16 residues long. CDR3 amino acids: CASSSLRTGSTGELFF. As DNA, the CDR3 is TGCGCCAGCAGCTCCTTACGGACAGGCTCAACCGGGGAGCTGTTTTTT.

In its sample, this clone was seen once. The genes are TRBV10-3 and TRBJ1-5; TRBD1 might be the D (6 bases). The CDR3 extends over 14 amino acids. Trimming shortened V by 6 bases and J by 3 bases, and 12 bases separated the two germline ends. Germline V gives CDR1 ENHRY, CDR2 SYGVKD. CDR3 residues: CAISIQGDNQPQHF. The CDR3 nucleotides read TGTGCCATCAGCATACAGGGAGACAATCAGCCCCAGCATTTT.

The genes are TRBV15 and TRBJ2-1, with D perhaps TRBD1 (5 bases). This CDR3 spans 19 amino acids. Germline CDR1 is LNHNV and CDR2 is YYDKDF (reference sequence). Trimming took off 1 base at V and 4 bases at J, with 23 bases between the two ends. CDR3 DNA sequence: TGTGCCACCAGCAGAGTATCGAAAACGGTAGACAGTGTATACAATGAGCAGTTCTTC. Translated: CATSRVSKTVDSVYNEQFF.

The gene calls are TRBV7-9 and TRBJ1-2; D is undetermined. This CDR3 region has 16 residues. Germline V lookup: CDR1 SEHNR, CDR2 FQNEAQ (reference sequence). Trimming took off 5 bases at V and 0 bases at J, with 16 bases between the two ends. DNA of the CDR3: TGTGCCAGCAGCGCACCCCCCATAGCTACTAACTATGGCTACACCTTC. Translated, it gives CASSAPPIATNYGYTF.

The rearrangement uses TRBV15 and TRBJ1-1, with D maybe TRBD1 (5 bases). Germline CDR1 reads LNHNV; CDR2 reads YYDKDF (reference sequence). The V end was cut by 0 bases, the J end by 5 bases, with 7 bases between. The CDR3 loop spans 13 amino acids. CDR3 bases: TGTGCCACCAGCAGAGATTGGGGGACTGAAGCTTTCTTT. Translating it yields CATSRDWGTEAFF. Using reference TRBV15 and TRBJ1-1 for the parts outside the CDR3, the full variable domain is DAMVIQNPRYQVTQFGKPVTLSCSQTLNHNVMYWYQQKSSQAPKLLFHYYDKDFNNEADTPDNFQSRRPNTSFCFLDIRSPGLGDTAMYLCATSRDWGTEAFFGQGTRLTVV.

The chain links TRBV27 to TRBJ2-7; 8 nucleotides match TRBD1. Germline values: CDR1 MNHEY, CDR2 SMNVEV (reference sequence). The V and J ends lost 1 base and 0 bases, in that order; junction bases with no gene match: 8. This CDR3 spans 17 amino acids. In DNA, the CDR3 is TGTGCCAGCAGTTTATTCACAACAGGGGGGAGCTCCTACGAGCAGTACTTC. This translates into CASSLFTTGGSSYEQYF.

The chain combines TRBV5-5 with TRBJ2-7; D remains unclear. V gave up 4 bases and J gave up 1 base, with 6 bases separating them. The CDR3 has 12 amino acids. CDR1 is SGHKS and CDR2 is YYEKEE in the germline V gene (reference sequence). The CDR3 coding sequence is TGTGCCAGCAGCGGATTGTCCTACGAGCAGTACTTC. Protein: CASSGLSYEQYF.

The table lists this clone with a count of one. The chain links TRBV5-5 to TRBJ2-5; the match to TRBD2 covers 11 bases. Per germline, CDR1 SGHKS and CDR2 YYEKEE (reference sequence). V gave up 0 bases and J gave up 5 bases; unmatched junction bases: 0. This CDR3 has 14 residues. This chain's CDR3 is CASSLASGRETQYF. The CDR3 bases are TGTGCCAGCAGCTTGGCTAGCGGGAGGGAGACCCAGTACTTC. Supplemented by reference TRBV5-5 and TRBJ2-5, the full variable domain reads DAGVTQSPTHLIKTRGQQVTLRCSPISGHKSVSWYQQVLGQGPQFIFQYYEKEERGRGNFPDRFSARQFPNYSSELNVNALLLGDSALYLCASSLASGRETQYFGPGTRLLVL.

The chain is built from TRBV7-9 and TRBJ1-1; the D gene is possibly TRBD1 (5 bases). CDR1 is SEHNR and CDR2 is FQNEAQ in the germline V gene (reference sequence). The CDR3 runs 15 residues. The V and J ends lost 0 bases and 2 bases respectively, with 10 bases between them. CDR3 nucleotides: TGTGCCAGCAGCTTAGCCGGGGGACCAAACACTGAAGCTTTCTTT. This encodes CASSLAGGPNTEAFF.

The chain has TRBV27 and TRBJ2-3, with TRBD1 identical over 9 bases. This CDR3 is built from 20 residues. Unmatched junction bases numbered 18, after V lost 1 base and J lost 4 bases. The germline V gene has CDR1 MNHEY and CDR2 SMNVEV (reference sequence). The CDR3 sequence is CASSLYFADRGNGFADTQYF. The DNA for the CDR3 is TGTGCCAGCAGTTTATATTTTGCGGACAGGGGTAATGGCTTTGCAGATACGCAGTATTTT.

The chain carries TRBV6-4 and TRBJ2-2; perhaps D is TRBD1 or TRBD2 (6 bases each). V was pared by 6 bases and J by 5 bases, with 13 bases between. This CDR3 comprises 14 residues. CDR1 and CDR2 (germline): MRHNA, SNTAGT. The CDR3 DNA is TGTGCCAGCAGCCGCGGAGGGGGGACCGGGGAGCTGTTTTTT. It yields the protein CASSRGGGTGELFF.

The rearrangement uses TRBV15 and TRBJ2-1; 9 bases are a match to TRBD2. With 4 bases clipped from V and 3 bases from J, the junction kept 16 bases outside the gene matches. In germline, CDR1 is LNHNV, CDR2 YYDKDF (reference sequence). The CDR3 is 19 residues long. CDR3: CATSTYLTSGNPVYNEQFF. The CDR3 DNA reads as TGTGCCACCAGCACCTACCTGACTAGCGGAAACCCGGTCTACAATGAGCAGTTCTTC.